This T cell receptor beta chain was retrieved from a study of blood T cell repertoires in COVID-19. Background on the study: Whether acute or convalescent, the COVID-19 samples came from the United States, Italy and Spain. Sources were T cells, B-cell-depleted T cells, or PBMCs; the material itself was cDNA or gDNA.

Followed over time, Seattle patients had been enrolled while infection was active. Authors' data handling: Amplification of reference gene primers provided the estimated nucleated cell counts. Sequencing used immunoSEQ multiplex PCR; TCRdb keeps in-frame clones, though not all of them. V, J and clone size derive from that table, while D and trimming were established from the DNA sequence. The data show about 260,000 clones, roughly 88% seen once. The clonotype was recovered from a woman aged 70 to 79 with COVID-19, enrolled during active disease. The sample taken for sequencing was peripheral blood.

CDR3 protein: CASSLADRRNQPQHF. Written as DNA, the CDR3 is TGTGCCAGCAGTTTAGCGGACAGGCGAAATCAGCCCCAGCATTTT. The chain links TRBV28 to TRBJ1-5; TRBD1 agrees at 7 bases. The V segment lost 2 bases and the J segment 4 bases; nucleotides outside the gene matches: 5. This CDR3 spans 15 amino acids. Germline V lookup: CDR1 MDHEN, CDR2 SYDVKM.